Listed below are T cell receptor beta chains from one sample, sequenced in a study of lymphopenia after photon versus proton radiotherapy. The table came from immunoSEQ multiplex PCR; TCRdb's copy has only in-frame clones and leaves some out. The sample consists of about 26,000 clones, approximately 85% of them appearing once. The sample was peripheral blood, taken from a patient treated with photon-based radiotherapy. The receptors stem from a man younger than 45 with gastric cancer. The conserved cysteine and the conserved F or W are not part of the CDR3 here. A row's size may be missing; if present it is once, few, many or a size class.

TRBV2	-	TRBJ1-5	ASSQKRTGGSNQPQH
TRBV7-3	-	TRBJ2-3	ASRKGVGGTDTQY
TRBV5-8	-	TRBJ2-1	ASSLPMVRDREF
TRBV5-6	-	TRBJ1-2	ASSLFAGTPMGYGYT
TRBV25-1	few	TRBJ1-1	ASYMNTEAF
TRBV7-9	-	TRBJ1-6	ASSSPGYGNSPLH
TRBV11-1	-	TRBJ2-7	ASSRGSYEQY
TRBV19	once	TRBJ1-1	ASAKNLVGTEAF
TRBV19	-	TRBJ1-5	ASSNTGVAHQPQH
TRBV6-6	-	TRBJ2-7	ASSYSGGGGYEQY
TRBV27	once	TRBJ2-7	ASSTSGGFSYEQY
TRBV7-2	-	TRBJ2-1	ASSLDNEQF
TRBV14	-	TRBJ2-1	ASSQTSGGANEQF
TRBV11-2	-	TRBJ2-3	ASSLALWATSGRNTQY
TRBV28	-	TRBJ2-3	ASRTGTSTDTQY
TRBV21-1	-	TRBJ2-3	ASSATSGREADTQY
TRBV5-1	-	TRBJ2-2	ASSLHVRDSNTGELF
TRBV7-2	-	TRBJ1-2	ASSPRQAPNYGYT
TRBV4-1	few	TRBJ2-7	ASSQPGQVTYEQY
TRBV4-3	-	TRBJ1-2	ASSHRREPYGYT
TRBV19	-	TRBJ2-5	ASRSGSQETQY
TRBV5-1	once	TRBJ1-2	ASSSGTGNYGYT
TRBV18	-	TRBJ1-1	ASSPIENTEAF
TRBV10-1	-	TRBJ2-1	ASSESRTGGVKEQF
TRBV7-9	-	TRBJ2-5	ASHKAGRHQETQY